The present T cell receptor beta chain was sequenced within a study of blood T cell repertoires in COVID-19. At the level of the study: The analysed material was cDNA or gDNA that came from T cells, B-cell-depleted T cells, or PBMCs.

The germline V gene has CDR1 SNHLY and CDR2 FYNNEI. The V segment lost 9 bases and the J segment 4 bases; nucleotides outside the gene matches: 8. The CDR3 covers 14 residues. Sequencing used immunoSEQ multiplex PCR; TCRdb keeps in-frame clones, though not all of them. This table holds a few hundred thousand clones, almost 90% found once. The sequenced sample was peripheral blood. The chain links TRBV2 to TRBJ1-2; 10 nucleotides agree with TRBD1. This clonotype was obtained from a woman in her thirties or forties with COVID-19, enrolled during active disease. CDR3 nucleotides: TGTGCCAGTACCGGGACAGGGGTGGGCTATGGCTACACCTTC. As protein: CASTGTGVGYGYTF.